This note documents a single TCR beta chain sequence. What it binds is not known. The data were obtained in a study of cytomegalovirus exposure and HLA in healthy donors. Notes on the study in general: Researchers catalogued approximately 160 TCR beta chains as cytomegalovirus-associated.

Vbeta (60) and Jbeta (13) primers were used in the PCR. Some clones are missing from TCRdb's copy, which holds only in-frame ones; the method was immunoSEQ multiplex PCR. The sample lists 110,000 to 150,000 clones; 60% to 85% were seen once. What was sequenced was PBMCs. The TCR was taken from a male donor in good health and CMV-seronegative.

The CDR3 region has the DNA TGTGCCAGCAGCGTACTCAGCACAGATACGCAGTATTTT. The encoded protein is CASSVLSTDTQYF. This sequence joins TRBV9 and TRBJ2-3; D gene ambiguous. The CDR3 is 13 residues long. The germline V and J ends were trimmed by 1 base and 0 bases, with 3 bases remaining between them. CDR1 and CDR2 from the germline V gene are SGDLS and YYNGEE.